Below, one TCR beta chain is given with its context. Germline-derived CDR1 and CDR2 are SNHLY and FYNNEI. Trimming took 7 bases from V and 4 from J, leaving 8 bases between them. This CDR3 is built from 12 residues. Measured with immunoSEQ multiplex PCR; TCRdb has only the in-frame clones, and not every one. The sample consists of 300,000 to 350,000 clones, approximately 90% of them appearing once. The data were obtained in a study of blood T cell repertoires in COVID-19. Study at large: Acute and convalescent COVID-19 samples came from the United States, Italy and Spain. In each case, the material was cDNA or gDNA derived from T cells, B-cell-depleted T cells, or PBMCs.

Sequencing used peripheral blood. The genes are TRBV2 and TRBJ1-5, with D perhaps TRBD1 (6 bases). The sequence was collected from a man aged 18-30 years with active or convalescent COVID-19. The CDR3 DNA follows: TGTGCCAGCACGCAGGGGAATCAGCCCCAGCATTTT. Translated: CASTQGNQPQHF.